The 6 T cell receptor beta chains in this list originate from one sample, sequenced in a study of tumor-infiltrating lymphocytes in primary liver carcinoma. Germline DNA was also extracted, while the blood RNA originated from unsorted whole blood. A primer matching the constant region was used to make TCR beta cDNA from 450 to 550 ng of total RNA. Slightly modified ARM-PCR, run as three nested multiplex PCR rounds, produced the TCR beta libraries. With TRBV1-TRBV30 forward primers and a C-beta reverse primer, the first two PCR rounds were run for nine to eleven cycles each. A single record per CDR3 protein comes from TCRdb applying MiXCR to the multiplex PCR reads. The sample has more than 150,000 distinct CDR3 sequences, about 60% seen once. The specimen was peripheral blood. These TCRs come from a man in his forties with primary liver carcinoma and hepatitis B virus infection.

The rearrangement joins TRBV6-5 to TRBJ1-5; no clear D gene. V dropped 2 bases and J dropped 7 bases, with 12 bases sitting between them. CDR1 and CDR2 from the germline V gene are MNHEY and SVGAGI. CDR3 length: 14 residues. The CDR3 is CASSYERRGQPQHF. Written as DNA, the CDR3 is TGTGCCAGCAGTTACGAGAGGCGAGGACAGCCCCAGCATTTT.

The chain uses TRBV12-3 or TRBV12-4 and TRBJ2-1; 7 positions match TRBD1. Losses at the gene ends were 1 base for V and 4 bases for J; bases not matched to a gene: 4. This CDR3 spans 15 amino acids. Here the CDR3 reads CASSLEAGGYNEQFF. The DNA of the CDR3 is TGTGCCAGCAGTTTAGAGGCAGGGGGTTACAATGAGCAGTTCTTC.

This clonotype was observed a few times. V is TRBV6-6 and J is TRBJ2-2; TRBD1 matches 10 bases. From germline, CDR1 is MNHNY and CDR2 SVGAGI (reference sequence). This CDR3 is built from 15 residues. V lost 4 bases and J lost 5; bases outside the gene matches: 4. The CDR3 spells CASSSRQGATGELFF. The CDR3 DNA sequence: TGTGCCAGCAGTTCGAGACAGGGGGCTACCGGGGAGCTGTTTTTT.

In the case of this clonotype: Germline and junction disagree at one end, which may indicate a read error. The V gene is TRBV11-2, the J gene TRBJ2-1, with a possible D match to TRBD2 (6 bases). This CDR3 comprises 14 residues. CDR1 is SGHAT, CDR2 FQNNGV, per germline. The CDR3 DNA follows: TGTACCAGCAGTTCAGCGGGCCCTAGGAATGAGAAGTTCTTC. This codes for CTSSSAGPRNEKFF.

The genes are TRBV12-3 or TRBV12-4 and TRBJ2-7; 7 bases match TRBD1. This CDR3 region has 14 residues. Trimming cost V 3 bases and J 3 bases; bases outside gene matches: 5. CDR3 coding DNA: TGTGCCAGCAGTTTGGGACAGATCCTCTACGAGCAGTACTTC. Amino acids: CASSLGQILYEQYF.

Of note for this clonotype: A single base separates this from a much larger clone, so it may be a read error. V gene TRBV29-1 combines with J gene TRBJ2-2; maybe TRBD1 (5 bases). The germline V and J ends were trimmed by 4 bases and 2 bases, with 14 bases remaining between them. In germline, CDR1 is SQVTM, CDR2 ANQGSEA. The CDR3 is 15 amino acids. The CDR3 here is CSVVLMGHNTGELFF. The CDR3 DNA reads as TGCAGCGTTGTTCTTATGGGGCATAACACCGGGGAGCTGTTTTTT.